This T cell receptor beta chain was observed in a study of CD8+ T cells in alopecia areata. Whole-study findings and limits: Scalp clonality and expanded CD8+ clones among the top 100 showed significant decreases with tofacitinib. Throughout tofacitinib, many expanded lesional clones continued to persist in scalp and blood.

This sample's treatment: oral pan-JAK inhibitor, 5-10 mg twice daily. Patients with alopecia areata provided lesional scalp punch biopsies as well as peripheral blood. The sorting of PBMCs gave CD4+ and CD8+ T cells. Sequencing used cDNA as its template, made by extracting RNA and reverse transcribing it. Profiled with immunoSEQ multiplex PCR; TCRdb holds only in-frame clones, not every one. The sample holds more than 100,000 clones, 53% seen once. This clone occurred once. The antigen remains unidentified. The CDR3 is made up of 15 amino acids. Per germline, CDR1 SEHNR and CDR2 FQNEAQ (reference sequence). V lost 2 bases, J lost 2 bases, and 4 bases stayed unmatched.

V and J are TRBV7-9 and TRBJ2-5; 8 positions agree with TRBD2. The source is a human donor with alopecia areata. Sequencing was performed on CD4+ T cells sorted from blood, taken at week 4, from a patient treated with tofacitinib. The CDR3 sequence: CASSLWSGGQETQYF. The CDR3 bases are TGTGCCAGCAGCTTATGGTCGGGAGGGCAAGAGACCCAGTACTTC.